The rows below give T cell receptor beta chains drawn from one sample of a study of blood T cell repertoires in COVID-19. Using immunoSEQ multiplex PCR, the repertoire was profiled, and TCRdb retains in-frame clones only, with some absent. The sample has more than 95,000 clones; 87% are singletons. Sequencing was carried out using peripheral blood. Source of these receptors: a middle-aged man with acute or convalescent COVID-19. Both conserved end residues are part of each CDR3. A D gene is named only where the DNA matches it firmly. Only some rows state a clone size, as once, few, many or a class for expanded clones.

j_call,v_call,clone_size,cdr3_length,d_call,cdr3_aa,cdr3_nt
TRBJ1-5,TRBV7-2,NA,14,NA,CASSLEAGHQPQHF,TGTGCCAGCAGCTTAGAGGCAGGGCATCAGCCCCAGCATTTT
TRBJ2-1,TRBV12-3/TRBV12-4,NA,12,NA,CASRQDVGRQFF,TGTGCCAGCAGACAGGACGTGGGTCGACAGTTCTTC
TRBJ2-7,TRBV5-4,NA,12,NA,CASSFGRDEQYF,TGTGCCAGCAGCTTTGGGCGCGACGAGCAGTACTTC
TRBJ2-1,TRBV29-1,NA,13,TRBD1,CSVDLYRDRGLFF,TGCAGCGTTGATCTTTACCGGGACAGGGGGTTGTTCTTC
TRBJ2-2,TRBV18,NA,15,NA,CASSPSRSATGELFF,TGTGCCAGCTCACCCAGCCGTAGCGCCACCGGGGAGCTGTTTTTT
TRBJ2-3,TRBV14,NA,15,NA,CASSPQPRLPDTQYF,TGTGCCAGCAGCCCCCAGCCTAGACTTCCAGATACGCAGTATTTT
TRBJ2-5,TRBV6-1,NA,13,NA,CASSDRAPGTQYF,TGTGCCAGCAGTGACAGGGCCCCAGGGACCCAGTACTTC
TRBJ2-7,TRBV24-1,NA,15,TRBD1,CATSDTDRTSYEQYF,TGTGCCACCAGTGACACGGACAGGACCTCCTACGAGCAGTACTTC
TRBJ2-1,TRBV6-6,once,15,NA,CASSYPRGAYNEQFF,TGTGCCAGCAGTTACCCCCGGGGAGCGTACAATGAGCAGTTCTTC
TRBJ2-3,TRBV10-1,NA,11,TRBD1,CASGPGQRKYF,TGCGCCAGTGGTCCGGGACAGAGAAAGTATTTT
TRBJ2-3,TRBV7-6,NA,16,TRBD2,CASSLVLAGEGHTQYF,TGTGCCAGCAGCTTAGTCCTAGCGGGAGAGGGGCATACGCAGTATTTT
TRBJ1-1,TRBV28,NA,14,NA,CASSLPGIEGEAFF,TGTGCCAGCAGTTTGCCGGGGATTGAGGGTGAAGCTTTCTTT
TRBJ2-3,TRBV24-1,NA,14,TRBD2,CATEADGRSDTQYF,TGTGCCACCGAGGCGGACGGGAGGTCAGATACGCAGTATTTT
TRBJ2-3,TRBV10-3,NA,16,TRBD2,CAISGKGGRAEDTQYF,TGTGCCATCAGTGGGAAAGGCGGGAGGGCCGAAGATACGCAGTATTTT
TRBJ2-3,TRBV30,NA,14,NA,CAWHTDSSTDTQYF,TGTGCCTGGCATACAGATTCTAGCACAGATACGCAGTATTTT
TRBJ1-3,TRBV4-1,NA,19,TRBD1,CASSPFGTGGGWFGNTIYF,TGCGCCAGCAGCCCATTTGGGACAGGGGGCGGATGGTTCGGAAACACCATATATTTT
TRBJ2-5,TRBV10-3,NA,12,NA,CAISENGETQYF,TGTGCCATCAGTGAGAACGGAGAGACCCAGTACTTC
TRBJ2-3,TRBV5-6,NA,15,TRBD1,CASSLGDRDTDTQYF,TGTGCCAGCAGCTTGGGGGACAGGGACACAGATACGCAGTATTTT
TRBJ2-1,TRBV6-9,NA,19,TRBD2,CASSPSSGLAGGPYNEQFF,TGTGCCAGCAGTCCTTCATCGGGACTAGCGGGAGGGCCCTACAATGAGCAGTTCTTC
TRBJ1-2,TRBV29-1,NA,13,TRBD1,CSVSGTGLGGYTF,TGCAGCGTTTCCGGGACAGGATTAGGCGGCTACACCTTC
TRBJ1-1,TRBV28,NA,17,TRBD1,CASSFFPGQGVNTEAFF,TGTGCCAGCAGTTTCTTTCCAGGACAGGGAGTGAACACTGAAGCTTTCTTT
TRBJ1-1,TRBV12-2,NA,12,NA,CASRLRLTEAFF,TGTGCAAGTCGCCTACGACTGACTGAAGCTTTCTTT
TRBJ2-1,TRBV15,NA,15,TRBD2,CATSRVGLAGAIKFF,TGTGCCACCAGCAGAGTAGGACTAGCGGGAGCAATCAAGTTCTTC
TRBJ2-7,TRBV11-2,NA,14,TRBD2,CASTEGTSGYEQYF,TGTGCCAGCACCGAAGGGACTAGCGGTTACGAGCAGTACTTC
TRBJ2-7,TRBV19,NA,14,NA,CASSLRTTSYEQYF,TGTGCCAGTAGTTTGAGGACTACCTCTTACGAGCAGTACTTC
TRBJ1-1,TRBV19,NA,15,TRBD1,CASSPLTGGGTEAFF,TGTGCCAGTAGTCCCCTGACAGGGGGAGGCACTGAAGCTTTCTTT
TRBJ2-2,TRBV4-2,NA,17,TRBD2,CASSQISGRAGNGELFF,TGTGCCAGCAGCCAAATCAGCGGGAGGGCCGGGAACGGGGAGCTGTTTTTT
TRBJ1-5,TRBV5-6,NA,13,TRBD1,CASSLDRGQPQHF,TGTGCCAGCAGTCTTGACAGGGGCCAGCCCCAGCATTTT
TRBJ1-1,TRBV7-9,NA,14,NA,CASSRSIRGTEAFF,TGTGCCAGCAGCCGTAGCATCCGCGGGACTGAAGCTTTCTTT
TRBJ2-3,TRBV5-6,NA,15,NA,CASSPVMLPTDTQYF,TGTGCCAGCAGTCCCGTTATGCTACCCACAGATACGCAGTATTTT
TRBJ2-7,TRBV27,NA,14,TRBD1,CASSQRQGAYEQYF,TGTGCCAGCAGTCAGCGACAGGGGGCCTACGAGCAGTACTTC
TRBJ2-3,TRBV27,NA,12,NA,CASSIGLDTQYF,TGTGCCAGCAGTATTGGACTCGATACGCAGTATTTT
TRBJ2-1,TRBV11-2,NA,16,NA,CASSSLQGSSYNEQFF,TGTGCCAGCAGCTCCCTCCAGGGCAGCTCCTACAATGAGCAGTTCTTC
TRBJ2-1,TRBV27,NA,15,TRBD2,CASSRTSGSGNEQFF,TGTGCCAGCAGTAGAACTAGCGGGAGTGGCAATGAGCAGTTCTTC
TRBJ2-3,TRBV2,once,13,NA,CASSDQGTDTQYF,TGTGCCAGCAGCGACCAGGGGACAGATACGCAGTATTTT
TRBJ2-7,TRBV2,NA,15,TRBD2,CASSEGGVAGDEQYF,TGTGCCAGCAGTGAAGGGGGGGTAGCGGGAGACGAGCAGTACTTC
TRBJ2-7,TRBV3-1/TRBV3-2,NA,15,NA,CASSPPLAGVDEQYF,TGTGCCAGCAGCCCTCCGCTCGCAGGGGTCGACGAGCAGTACTTC
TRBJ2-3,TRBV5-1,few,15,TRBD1,CASSPGRDRGDTQYF,TGCGCCAGCAGCCCGGGCCGGGACAGGGGGGATACGCAGTATTTT
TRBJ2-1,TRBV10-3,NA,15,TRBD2,CAISESTGGLNEQFF,TGTGCCATCAGTGAGTCGACGGGAGGGCTGAATGAGCAGTTCTTC
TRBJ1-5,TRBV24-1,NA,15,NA,CATSDARGFNQPQHF,TGTGCCACCAGTGATGCACGGGGGTTCAATCAGCCCCAGCATTTT
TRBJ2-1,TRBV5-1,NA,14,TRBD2,CASSRLTSVNEQFF,TGCGCCAGCAGCCGTCTTACTAGCGTGAATGAGCAGTTCTTC
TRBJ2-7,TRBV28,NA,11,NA,CASSLRVEQYF,TGTGCCAGCAGTCTCAGGGTCGAGCAGTACTTC
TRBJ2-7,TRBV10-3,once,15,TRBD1,CAISGQGNFSYEQYF,TGTGCCATCAGTGGACAGGGTAACTTCTCCTACGAGCAGTACTTC
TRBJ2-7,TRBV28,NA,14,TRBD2,CASSPAGAFHEQYF,TGTGCCAGCAGTCCAGCGGGGGCGTTCCACGAGCAGTACTTC
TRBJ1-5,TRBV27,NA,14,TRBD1,CASSLNRGRQPQHF,TGTGCCAGCAGCTTGAACAGGGGGCGTCAGCCCCAGCATTTT
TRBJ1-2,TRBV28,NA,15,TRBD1,CASIVGSGQGTGYTF,TGTGCCAGCATCGTCGGATCCGGACAGGGAACCGGCTACACCTTC